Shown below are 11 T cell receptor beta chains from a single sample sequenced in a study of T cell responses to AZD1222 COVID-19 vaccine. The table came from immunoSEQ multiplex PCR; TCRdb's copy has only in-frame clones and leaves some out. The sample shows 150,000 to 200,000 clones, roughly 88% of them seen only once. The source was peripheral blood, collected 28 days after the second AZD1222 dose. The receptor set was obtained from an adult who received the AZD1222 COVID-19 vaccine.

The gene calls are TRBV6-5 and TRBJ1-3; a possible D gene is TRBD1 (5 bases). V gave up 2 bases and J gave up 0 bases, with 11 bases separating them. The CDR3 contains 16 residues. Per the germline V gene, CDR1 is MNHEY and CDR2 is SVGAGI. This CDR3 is CASSYRGGASGNTIYF. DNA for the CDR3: TGTGCCAGCAGTTACCGGGGGGGAGCCTCTGGAAACACCATATATTTT.

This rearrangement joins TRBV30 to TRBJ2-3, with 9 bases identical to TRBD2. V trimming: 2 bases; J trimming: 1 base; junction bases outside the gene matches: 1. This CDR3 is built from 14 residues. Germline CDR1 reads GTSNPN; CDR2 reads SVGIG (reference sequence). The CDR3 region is CAWSQRGGTDTQYF. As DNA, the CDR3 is TGTGCCTGGAGTCAGCGGGGGGGCACAGATACGCAGTATTTT.

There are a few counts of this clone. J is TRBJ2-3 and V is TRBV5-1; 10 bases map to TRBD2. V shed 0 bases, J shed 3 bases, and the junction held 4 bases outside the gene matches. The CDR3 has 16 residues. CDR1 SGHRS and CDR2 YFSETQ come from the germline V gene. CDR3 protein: CASSLEAGGRTDTQYF. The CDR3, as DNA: TGCGCCAGCAGCTTGGAAGCGGGGGGGCGTACAGATACGCAGTATTTT.

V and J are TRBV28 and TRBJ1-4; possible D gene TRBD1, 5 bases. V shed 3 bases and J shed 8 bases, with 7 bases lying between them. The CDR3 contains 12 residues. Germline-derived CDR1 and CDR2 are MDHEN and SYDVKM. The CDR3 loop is CASSFRAEKLFF. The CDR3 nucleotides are TGTGCCAGCAGTTTCAGGGCGGAAAAACTGTTTTTT.

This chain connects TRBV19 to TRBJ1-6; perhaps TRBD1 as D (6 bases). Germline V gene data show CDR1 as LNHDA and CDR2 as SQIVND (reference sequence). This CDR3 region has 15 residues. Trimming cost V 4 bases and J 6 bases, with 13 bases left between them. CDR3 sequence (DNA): TGTGCCAGTAGTACCTACGGGGGCCCTAATTCACCCCTCCACTTT. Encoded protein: CASSTYGGPNSPLHF.

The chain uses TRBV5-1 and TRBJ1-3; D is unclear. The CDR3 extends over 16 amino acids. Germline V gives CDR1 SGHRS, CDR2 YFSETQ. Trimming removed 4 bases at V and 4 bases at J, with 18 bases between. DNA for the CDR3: TGCGCCAGCAGCCCAACTCCAACGGGGTGGGGAAACACCATATATTTT. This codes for CASSPTPTGWGNTIYF.

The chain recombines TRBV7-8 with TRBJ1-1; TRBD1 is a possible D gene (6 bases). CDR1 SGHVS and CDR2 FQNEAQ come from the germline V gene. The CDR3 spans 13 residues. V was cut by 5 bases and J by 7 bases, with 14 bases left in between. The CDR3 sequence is CASSPKGGGEAFF. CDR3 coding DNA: TGTGCCAGCAGCCCCAAGGGGGGGGGTGAAGCTTTCTTT.

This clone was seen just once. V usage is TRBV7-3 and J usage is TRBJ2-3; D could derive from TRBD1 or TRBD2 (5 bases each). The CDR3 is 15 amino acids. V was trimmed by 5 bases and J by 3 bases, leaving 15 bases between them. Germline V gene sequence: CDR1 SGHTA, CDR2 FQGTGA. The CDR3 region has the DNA TGTGCCAGCAGCCGCTTAAAGGGACCTACAGATACGCAGTATTTT. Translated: CASSRLKGPTDTQYF.

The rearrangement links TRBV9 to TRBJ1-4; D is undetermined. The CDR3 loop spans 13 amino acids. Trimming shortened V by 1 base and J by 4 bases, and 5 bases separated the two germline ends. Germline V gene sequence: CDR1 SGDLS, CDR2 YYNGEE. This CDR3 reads CASSVRDNEKLFF. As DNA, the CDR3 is TGTGCCAGCAGCGTAAGAGATAATGAAAAACTGTTTTTT. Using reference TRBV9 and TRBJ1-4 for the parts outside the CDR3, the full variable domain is DSGVTQTPKHLITATGQRVTLRCSPRSGDLSVYWYQQSLDQGLQFLIQYYNGEERAKGNILERFSAQQFPDLHSELNLSSLELGDSALYFCASSVRDNEKLFFGSGTQLSVL.

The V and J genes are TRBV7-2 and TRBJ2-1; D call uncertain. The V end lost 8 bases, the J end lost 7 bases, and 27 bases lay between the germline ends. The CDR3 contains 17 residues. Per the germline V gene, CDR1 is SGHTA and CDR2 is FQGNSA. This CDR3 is CASDGRRPNSRANEQFF. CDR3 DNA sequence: TGTGCCAGCGACGGAAGGCGCCCGAATAGTAGGGCTAATGAGCAGTTCTTC.

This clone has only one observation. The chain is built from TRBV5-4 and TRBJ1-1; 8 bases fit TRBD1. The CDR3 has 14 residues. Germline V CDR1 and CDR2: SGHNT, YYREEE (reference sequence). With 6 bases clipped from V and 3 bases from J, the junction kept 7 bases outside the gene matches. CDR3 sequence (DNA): TGTGCCAGCACCGGACAGGGACGACACACTGAAGCTTTCTTT. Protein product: CASTGQGRHTEAFF.